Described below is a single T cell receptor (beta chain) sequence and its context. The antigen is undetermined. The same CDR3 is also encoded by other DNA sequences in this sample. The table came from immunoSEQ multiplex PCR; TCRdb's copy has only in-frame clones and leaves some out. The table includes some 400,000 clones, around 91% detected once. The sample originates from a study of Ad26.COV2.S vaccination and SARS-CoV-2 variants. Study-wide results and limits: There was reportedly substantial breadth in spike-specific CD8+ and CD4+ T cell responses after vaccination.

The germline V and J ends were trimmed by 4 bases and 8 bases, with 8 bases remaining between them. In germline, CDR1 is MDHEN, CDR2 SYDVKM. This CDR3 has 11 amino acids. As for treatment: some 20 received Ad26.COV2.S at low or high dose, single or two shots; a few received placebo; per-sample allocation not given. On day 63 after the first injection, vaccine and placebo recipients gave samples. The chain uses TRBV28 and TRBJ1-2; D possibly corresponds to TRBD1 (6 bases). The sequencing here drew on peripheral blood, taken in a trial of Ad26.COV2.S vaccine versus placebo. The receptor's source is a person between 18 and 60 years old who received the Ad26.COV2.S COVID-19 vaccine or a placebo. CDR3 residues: CASSSDRGYTF. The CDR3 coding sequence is TGTGCCAGCAGTTCTGACAGGGGCTACACCTTC.